This record looks at one TCR beta chain sequence and its context. Peripheral blood CD8+ and CD4+ T cells were profiled by TCR beta sequencing. The length of the CDR3 is 13 residues. Deletions cut 2 bases from V and 9 bases from J, with 13 bases between. CDR1 is GTSNPN and CDR2 is SVGIG in the germline V gene (reference sequence). RNA in amounts of roughly 0.5 to 1 ug was reverse transcribed with random hexamers. TCRdb analysed the immunoSEQ multiplex PCR reads with MiXCR anew, one entry per CDR3 protein. The repertoire holds about 73,000 distinct CDR3 sequences, with 85% to 95% as singletons. The data stem from a study of CD8 T cells in Susac syndrome.

Sequenced input: CD8+ T cells from PBMCs. The sequence came from a human donor with multiple sclerosis. The chain links TRBV30 to TRBJ2-2; maybe TRBD2 (5 bases). CDR3 bases: TGTGCCTGGAGTTGGACTGGACTCCGGGAGCTGTTTTTT. This gives the protein CAWSWTGLRELFF.